This TCR beta chain was identified in a study of blood T cell repertoires in COVID-19. Study-wide background: Donors in the United States, Italy and Spain gave samples during acute or convalescent COVID-19.

Original analysis: Amplification of reference gene primers was used by the study to estimate nucleated cell counts. Assay used: immunoSEQ multiplex PCR; TCRdb lists only in-frame clones, some missing. That table furnishes V, J and clone size, whereas the DNA furnished D and trimming. Of approximately 300,000 clones listed, 85% are singletons. The CDR3 has 18 amino acids. Per germline, CDR1 KGHSH and CDR2 LQKENI. The trim removed 0 bases at V and 6 bases at J, leaving 13 bases unmatched. Study members were between roughly 18 and 90 years old and lived in approximately 25 US regions. Within the 2 weeks before study entry, each person in the exposed group met a COVID-19 case.

The specimen sequenced was PBMCs or T cells enriched from blood (not recorded which). The chain is built from TRBV18 and TRBJ1-4, with 7 bases that match TRBD1. The clonotype comes from a woman between 25 and 40 years old who had been exposed to COVID-19. The CDR3: CASSPPRGEGASYEKLFF. The DNA of the CDR3 is TGTGCCAGCTCACCACCCCGGGGAGAGGGGGCGAGTTATGAAAAACTGTTTTTT. Filled out from reference TRBV18 and TRBJ1-4, the complete variable domain reads NAGVMQNPRHLVRRRGQEARLRCSPMKGHSHVYWYRQLPEEGLKFMVYLQKENIIDESGMPKERFSAEFPKEGPSILRIQQVVRGDSAAYFCASSPPRGEGASYEKLFFGSGTQLSVL.